The table lists the clone carrying this T cell receptor beta chain with many counts. Its specificity is not known. These data originate in a study of spatial heterogeneity in lung cancer. Study as a whole: Sequencing covered available follow-up PBMC samples collected a median of around two years after resection.

The presence of a unique molecular identifier marked each TCR cDNA molecule. TCRdb processed the 5' RACE reads anew with MiXCR; each CDR3 protein has one entry. The data show tens of thousands of distinct CDR3 sequences, around 11% seen once. This CDR3 region has 15 residues. Germline-derived CDR1 and CDR2 are SNHLY and FYNNEI. V was trimmed by 4 bases and J by 0 bases, leaving 10 bases between them. Study conclusions and caveats: In blood, ubiquitous expanded tumor TCRs appeared more at resection than follow-up.

Time point noted: blood at routine non-recurrence follow-up after resection. The study sequenced unsorted whole RNA from tumor, nontumor lung or frozen PBMC. This TCR came from a male donor with early-stage non-small cell lung cancer. The chain employs TRBV2 and TRBJ1-3, with D hard to call. The sequencing here drew on PBMCs, taken at follow-up. This CDR3 is CASSAGGNSGNTIYF. The CDR3 DNA reads as TGTGCCAGCAGTGCAGGAGGGAACTCTGGAAACACCATATATTTT.